What follows are 10 T cell receptor beta chains derived from one specimen sequenced in a study of breast tumors, draining lymph nodes, adjacent tissues. TCRdb itself ran the multiplex PCR reads through MiXCR, one entry per CDR3 protein. The sample comprises more than 50,000 distinct CDR3 sequences, roughly 39% of which are singletons, and 8% to 11% rests with the top ten. The sequencing sample was made of breast tumor tissue. These TCRs come from a female donor with breast cancer. Some clones in this sample may be carry-over from other donors' samples.

This clonotype was seen ten or more times. The chain joins TRBV20-1 to TRBJ1-1, with D uncertain. The CDR3 length is 12 residues. Looked up from germline, CDR1 is DFQATT and CDR2 is SNEGSKA (reference sequence). Between the trimmed V and J ends, which lost 0 bases and 11 bases, there was a span of 13 bases. CDR3 in amino acids: CSARDAQVAAFF. The DNA of the CDR3 is TGCAGTGCTAGAGATGCGCAGGTGGCGGCTTTCTTT.

This clonotype was seen a single time. The chain carries TRBV10-3 and TRBJ1-2; D perhaps matches TRBD1 (6 bases). Germline CDR1 and CDR2: ENHRY and SYGVKD. The V gene lost 10 bases and the J gene lost 3 bases, with 18 bases spanning the gap. The CDR3 consists of 14 residues. In nucleotides, the CDR3 is TGTGCCACCGAGGGGGAGGGTTGGGACTATGGCTACACCTTC. It is translated as CATEGEGWDYGYTF.

This clonotype was detected only a few times. CDR3: CASSQDRDRANYGYTF. CDR3 coding DNA: TGTGCCAGCAGCCAAGATAGGGACAGGGCTAACTATGGCTACACCTTC. This chain uses TRBV14 with TRBJ1-2; 9 bases line up with TRBD1. Trimming removed 0 bases from V and 0 bases from J; junction bases left unmatched: 2. Germline CDR1 reads SGHDN; CDR2 reads FVKESK. This CDR3 has 16 residues. Using reference TRBV14 and TRBJ1-2 for the parts outside the CDR3, the full variable domain is EAGVTQFPSHSVIEKGQTVTLRCDPISGHDNLYWYRRVMGKEIKFLLHFVKESKQDESGMPNNRFLAERTGGTYSTLKVQPAELEDSGVYFCASSQDRDRANYGYTFGSGTRLTVV.

This clonotype was detected only once. This may come from a read error, since a much larger clone is one base off. This sequence joins TRBV9 and TRBJ1-4; TRBD1 is a possible D gene (5 bases). Germline values: CDR1 SGDLS, CDR2 YYNGEE. There are 15 residues in the CDR3. The CDR3, as DNA: TGTGCCAGCAGCGGGAGACGGGGCTTTAATGATAAACTGTTTTTT. As protein: CASSGRRGFNDKLFF.

About this clonotype itself: This sequence may be a read error, since a much larger clone differs from it by one base. CDR3 nucleotides: TGTGCCAGCAGCCATCCCGGGACAGGGTCTAGAGAGCAGTGCTTC. Protein: CASSHPGTGSREQCF. The rearrangement joins TRBV14 to TRBJ2-7; 9 bases align to TRBD1. The CDR3 totals 15 residues. The germline V gene encodes CDR1 SGHDN and CDR2 FVKESK. Full variable domain (outside the CDR3, taken from reference TRBV14 and TRBJ2-7): EAGVTQFPSHSVIEKGQTVTLRCDPISGHDNLYWYRRVMGKEIKFLLHFVKESKQDESGMPNNRFLAERTGGTYSTLKVQPAELEDSGVYFCASSHPGTGSREQCFGPGTRLTVT.

At least ten counts were recorded for this clonotype. A much larger clone differs by one base, so this may be a read error. The chain is built from TRBV7-3 and TRBJ1-2, with 8 bases that match TRBD1. This CDR3 is 15 amino acids long. Per germline, CDR1 SGHTA and CDR2 FQGTGA. This CDR3 is CASSLTNRGNYGYPF. In DNA form, the CDR3 reads TGTGCCAGCAGCTTAACGAACAGGGGGAACTATGGCTACCCCTTC.

This clonotype was seen repeatedly, ten times or more. V is TRBV29-1 and J is TRBJ2-3, with D hard to call. Germline lookup yields CDR1 SQVTM and CDR2 ANQGSEA. The CDR3 is 12 amino acids. The V gene lost 5 bases and the J gene lost 6 bases, with 12 bases spanning the gap. The CDR3 bases are TGCAGCGTTCTCCCCACTGCGGATACGCAGTATTTT. Its translation is CSVLPTADTQYF.

This clonotype was counted ten times or more. The genes are TRBV4-1 and TRBJ2-7, with D unresolved. CDR1 and CDR2 (germline): MGHRA, YSYEKL. Trimming took 1 base from V and 3 from J, leaving 16 bases between them. CDR3 size: 16 residues. CDR3 loop: CASSQVGVNPDYEQYF. The DNA of the CDR3 is TGCGCCAGCAGCCAAGTCGGAGTGAATCCCGACTACGAGCAGTACTTC.

This clonotype appeared many times. The rearrangement joins TRBV3-1 to TRBJ1-6; D is ambiguous. V was pared by 3 bases and J by 7 bases, with 10 bases between. This CDR3 has 14 residues. The germline V gene has CDR1 LGHDT and CDR2 YNNKEL (reference sequence). The CDR3 region is CASSQPSGNSPLHF. The DNA of the CDR3 is TGTGCCAGCAGCCAGCCCTCGGGAAATTCACCCCTCCACTTT.

This clonotype was seen at least ten times. The chain uses TRBV19 and TRBJ1-2; D remains unclear. CDR1 and CDR2 from the germline V gene are LNHDA and SQIVND (reference sequence). The germline V and J ends were trimmed by 10 bases and 1 base, with 19 bases remaining between them. The CDR3 consists of 15 residues. CDR3 region: CATQLQSANNYGYTF. For the CDR3, the DNA is TGTGCCACCCAATTACAGAGTGCCAATAACTATGGCTACACCTTC.